This is a list of T cell receptor beta chains from one sample in a study of OX40 agonist ivuxolimab in advanced cancers. Sequenced by immunoSEQ multiplex PCR; TCRdb stores in-frame clones only, minus some. The top ten clones hold around 5.9% of a sample with over 55,000 clones, over 60% of them seen once. Material: CD4+ or CD8+ T cells sorted from blood, obtained in a trial of the OX40 agonist ivuxolimab. The receptors derive from an adult with an advanced solid tumor such as melanoma, head and neck, liver or kidney cancer. CDR3s include the opening cysteine and the closing phenylalanine or tryptophan. D genes are given only for firm matches. Rows may omit the clone size; those that give it use once, few, many or a size class.

V gene: TRBV7-9
J gene: TRBJ1-5
D gene: -
clone size: few
CDR3 protein: CASSFGIGNQPQHF
CDR3 DNA: TGTGCCAGCAGCTTTGGGATTGGCAATCAGCCCCAGCATTTT

V gene: TRBV5-1
J gene: TRBJ2-5
D gene: -
clone size: -
CDR3 protein: CASSLAGTGQETQYF
CDR3 DNA: TGCGCCAGCAGCTTGGCTGGTACAGGGCAAGAGACCCAGTACTTC

V gene: TRBV29-1
J gene: TRBJ1-3
D gene: -
clone size: -
CDR3 protein: CSVAEDPSGNTIYF
CDR3 DNA: TGCAGCGTTGCAGAAGACCCCTCTGGAAACACCATATATTTT

V gene: TRBV15
J gene: TRBJ1-4
D gene: -
clone size: -
CDR3 protein: CATSRTGRSEKLFF
CDR3 DNA: TGTGCCACCAGCAGGACAGGACGGAGTGAAAAACTGTTTTTT

V gene: TRBV7-2
J gene: TRBJ2-5
D gene: TRBD2
clone size: few
CDR3 protein: CASSSGGAQETQYF
CDR3 DNA: TGTGCCAGCAGTAGCGGGGGGGCCCAAGAGACCCAGTACTTC

V gene: TRBV18
J gene: TRBJ1-3
D gene: -
clone size: -
CDR3 protein: CASSQDQGSGNTIYF
CDR3 DNA: TGTGCCAGCTCCCAGGATCAGGGGAGTGGAAACACCATATATTTT

V gene: TRBV27
J gene: TRBJ1-5
D gene: TRBD1
clone size: medium-sized
CDR3 protein: CASAGQGAQPQHF
CDR3 DNA: TGTGCCAGCGCTGGCCAGGGGGCTCAGCCCCAGCATTTT

V gene: TRBV6-5
J gene: TRBJ2-7
D gene: TRBD1
clone size: -
CDR3 protein: CASTPGDRAYEQYF
CDR3 DNA: TGTGCCAGCACCCCCGGGGACAGAGCCTACGAGCAGTACTTC

V gene: TRBV7-8
J gene: TRBJ2-5
D gene: -
clone size: -
CDR3 protein: CASSRGWGKETQYF
CDR3 DNA: TGTGCCAGCAGCCGGGGGTGGGGAAAAGAGACCCAGTACTTC

V gene: TRBV29-1
J gene: TRBJ1-1
D gene: -
clone size: -
CDR3 protein: CSVGGVRMNTEAFF
CDR3 DNA: TGCAGCGTTGGAGGGGTACGAATGAACACTGAAGCTTTCTTT

V gene: TRBV6-5
J gene: TRBJ1-6
D gene: TRBD1
clone size: -
CDR3 protein: CASRDRISPLHF
CDR3 DNA: TGTGCCAGCAGGGACAGGATTTCACCCCTCCACTTT

V gene: TRBV6-1
J gene: TRBJ1-2
D gene: -
clone size: -
CDR3 protein: CASSEAGGDFGYTF
CDR3 DNA: TGTGCCAGCAGTGAAGCGGGGGGGGACTTTGGCTACACCTTC

V gene: TRBV4-2
J gene: TRBJ2-1
D gene: TRBD2
clone size: -
CDR3 protein: CASSQDRTGGAFENEQFF
CDR3 DNA: TGTGCCAGCAGCCAAGATCGTACCGGGGGGGCCTTTGAGAATGAGCAGTTCTTC

V gene: TRBV5-8
J gene: TRBJ2-5
D gene: TRBD1
clone size: -
CDR3 protein: CASSTRTGGETQYF
CDR3 DNA: TGTGCCAGCAGCACCCGGACAGGGGGGGAGACCCAGTACTTC

V gene: TRBV5-5
J gene: TRBJ1-6
D gene: -
clone size: -
CDR3 protein: CASTLGPRGDNSPLHF
CDR3 DNA: TGTGCCAGCACCCTTGGTCCCCGGGGGGATAATTCACCCCTCCACTTT

V gene: TRBV19
J gene: TRBJ1-2
D gene: -
clone size: -
CDR3 protein: CASSIIDYGYTF
CDR3 DNA: TGTGCCAGTAGTATAATAGACTATGGCTACACCTTC

V gene: TRBV5-5
J gene: TRBJ2-7
D gene: -
clone size: -
CDR3 protein: CASSRDTSYEQYF
CDR3 DNA: TGTGCCAGCAGCAGGGACACCTCCTACGAGCAGTACTTC

V gene: TRBV27
J gene: TRBJ2-2
D gene: -
clone size: -
CDR3 protein: CASSLPRRGPNTGELFF
CDR3 DNA: TGTGCCAGCAGTTTACCGCGTCGGGGTCCGAACACCGGGGAGCTGTTTTTT

V gene: TRBV7-9
J gene: TRBJ1-5
D gene: -
clone size: few
CDR3 protein: CASSPTIGHQPQHF
CDR3 DNA: TGTGCCAGCAGCCCCACAATCGGGCATCAGCCCCAGCATTTT